A single sample is the source of the 21 T cell receptor beta chains below, sequenced in a study of blood T cell repertoires in COVID-19. The table came from immunoSEQ multiplex PCR; TCRdb's copy has only in-frame clones and leaves some out. The sample has about 480,000 clones; about 89% are singletons. Sequencing input: peripheral blood. The receptors stem from a woman aged 30 to 39 with acute or convalescent COVID-19.

This chain links TRBV27 with TRBJ1-1; TRBD1 matches 7 bases. The trim removed 5 bases at V and 4 bases at J, leaving 7 bases unmatched. Germline V gives CDR1 MNHEY, CDR2 SMNVEV (reference sequence). This CDR3 comprises 14 residues. The CDR3 bases are TGTGCCAGCAGTACCCAGGGGGGTGCCACTGAAGCTTTCTTT. Its protein product is CASSTQGGATEAFF.

The gene calls are TRBV2 and TRBJ2-3, with TRBD1 as a possible D gene (5 bases). The CDR3 sequence is 14 residues long. Germline V gene lookup returns CDR1 SNHLY and CDR2 FYNNEI. With 5 bases removed from V and 2 bases from J, the gap between germline ends came to 11 bases. The CDR3 DNA follows: TGTGCCAGCAGTCGGATGGGGCTCACAGATACGCAGTATTTT. Translation gives CASSRMGLTDTQYF.

The chain links TRBV12-3 or TRBV12-4 to TRBJ2-1, with 7 bases aligning to TRBD2. The V and J ends lost 3 bases and 15 bases, in that order; junction bases with no gene match: 8. The CDR3 consists of 12 residues. The CDR3 sequence: CASSFELTSRFF. The CDR3 DNA follows: TGTGCCAGCAGTTTTGAACTGACTAGCCGGTTCTTC.

The gene calls are TRBV6-1 and TRBJ2-7; 8 positions agree with TRBD2. CDR1 MNHNS and CDR2 SASEGT come from the germline V gene. After removal of 3 bases from V and 0 bases from J, the junction contained 4 bases not matched to a gene. This CDR3 is 15 amino acids long. CDR3 loop: CASSERGVGSYEQYF. The CDR3 nucleotides are TGTGCCAGCAGTGAGCGGGGGGTCGGCTCCTACGAGCAGTACTTC.

This chain connects TRBV5-4 to TRBJ2-1, with a weak D call TRBD1 (6 bases). Trimming pared 4 bases from V and 7 bases from J, leaving 12 bases between. The CDR3 sequence is 13 residues long. CDR1 and CDR2 from the germline V gene are SGHNT and YYREEE (reference sequence). CDR3 residues: CASSLDRLNEQFF. The CDR3, as DNA: TGTGCCAGCAGCCTGGACAGATTAAATGAGCAGTTCTTC.

The chain has TRBV19 and TRBJ1-2; no definite D call. CDR1 is LNHDA, CDR2 SQIVND, per germline (reference sequence). CDR3 size: 13 residues. Between the trimmed V and J ends, which lost 5 bases and 4 bases, there was a span of 11 bases. This chain's CDR3 is CASSARVSYGYTF. The DNA for the CDR3 is TGTGCCAGTAGTGCCCGGGTTTCCTATGGCTACACCTTC. The full variable domain, rest sourced from reference TRBV19 and TRBJ1-2, is DGGITQSPKYLFRKEGQNVTLSCEQNLNHDAMYWYRQDPGQGLRLIYYSQIVNDFQKGDIAEGYSVSREKKESFPLTVTSAQKNPTAFYLCASSARVSYGYTFGSGTRLTVV.

The chain links TRBV7-9 to TRBJ2-1, with 9 bases matching TRBD2. The V gene's germline CDR1 is SEHNR and CDR2 FQNEAQ (reference sequence). The CDR3 totals 15 residues. The J segment lost 4 bases and the V segment lost 1 base, leaving 2 bases of the junction unmatched. The CDR3 coding sequence is TGTGCCAGCAGCTTAGTAGCGGGGGTATACAATGAGCAGTTCTTC. Its protein product is CASSLVAGVYNEQFF.

This chain connects TRBV5-1 to TRBJ1-4; D is possibly TRBD1 (5 bases). CDR1 and CDR2 from the germline V gene are SGHRS and YFSETQ. CDR3 length: 14 residues. V lost 2 bases and J lost 8, with 13 bases in between. CDR3 region: CASSLSGPGEKLFF. Here the CDR3 DNA reads TGCGCCAGCAGCTTATCCGGTCCAGGGGAAAAACTGTTTTTT.

The CDR3 bases are TGTGCCAGCAGCGGATCAGGAGGCGAGCAGTACTTC. It yields the protein CASSGSGGEQYF. The genes are TRBV2 and TRBJ2-7; a weak D match, TRBD2 (5 bases). The ends were cut back, 6 bases at V and 6 bases at J, with 12 bases in the middle. CDR3 length equals 12 residues. Germline V gene sequence: CDR1 SNHLY, CDR2 FYNNEI.

The chain couples TRBV7-9 to TRBJ1-3; D is undetermined. CDR1 and CDR2 from the germline V gene are SEHNR and FQNEAQ (reference sequence). This CDR3 spans 15 amino acids. V dropped 2 bases and J dropped 1 base, with 9 bases sitting between them. CDR3 DNA sequence: TGTGCCAGCAGCTTATTCGGGGATTCTGGAAACACCATATATTTT. Translating gives CASSLFGDSGNTIYF.

The V gene is TRBV5-8, the J gene TRBJ1-5; maybe TRBD1 (6 bases). CDR1 and CDR2 (germline): SGHTS, YDEGEE. The CDR3 spans 13 residues. Between the trimmed V and J ends, which lost 10 bases and 4 bases, there was a span of 15 bases. DNA for the CDR3: TGTGCCTGGGGAACAGGGCGGAATCAGCCCCAGCATTTT. Translation: CAWGTGRNQPQHF.

V and J are TRBV3-1 (or the pseudogene TRBV3-2) and TRBJ2-7, with 8 nucleotides matching TRBD2. With V trimmed by 6 bases and J by 0 bases, 7 bases remained unmatched. This CDR3 has 15 residues. Germline V gene sequence: CDR1 LGHDT, CDR2 YNNKEL (reference sequence). CDR3 bases: TGTGCCAGCAGGCAAACCGGGACTAGCTCCTACGAGCAGTACTTC. Amino acids: CASRQTGTSSYEQYF.

This chain connects TRBV28 to TRBJ2-5; no clear D. CDR3 size: 14 residues. Germline V gene lookup returns CDR1 MDHEN and CDR2 SYDVKM. The ends were cut back, 7 bases at V and 5 bases at J, with 17 bases in the middle. Here the CDR3 reads CASNRHSMWETQYF. CDR3 DNA: TGTGCCAGCAATCGCCACTCAATGTGGGAGACCCAGTACTTC.

The V call is TRBV10-1, the J call TRBJ1-5; 8 nucleotides align to TRBD1. Per the germline V gene, CDR1 is WNHNN and CDR2 is SYGVQD (reference sequence). The CDR3 is 15 residues long. Losses at the gene ends were 3 bases for V and 5 bases for J; bases not matched to a gene: 6. CDR3 nucleotide sequence: TGCGCCAGCAGTGATATGGACAGGGATGATCAGCCCCAGCATTTT. Translated: CASSDMDRDDQPQHF.

The CDR3 DNA reads TGCAGCGTTCTGGGCAGGGGGCGAGCTTTCTTT. This sequence encodes CSVLGRGRAFF. The rearrangement joins TRBV29-1 to TRBJ1-1; 8 bases fit TRBD1. The germline CDR1 and CDR2 sequences are SQVTM and ANQGSEA. Trimming at V came to 5 bases and at J to 10 bases, leaving 6 bases not matched to a gene. The CDR3 contains 11 residues. The full variable domain, completed using reference TRBV29-1 and TRBJ1-1, is SAVISQKPSRDICQRGTSLTIQCQVDSQVTMMFWYRQQPGQSLTLIATANQGSEATYESGFVIDKFPISRPNLTFSTLTVSNMSPEDSSIYLCSVLGRGRAFFGQGTRLTVV.

J is TRBJ2-3 and V is TRBV9, with 8 positions matching TRBD1. V dropped 4 bases and J dropped 1; count of bases not matched to a gene: 5. CDR1 and CDR2 (germline): SGDLS, YYNGEE. CDR3 length equals 15 residues. CDR3 region: CASSMTGVGTDTQYF. The CDR3 DNA follows: TGTGCCAGCAGCATGACAGGGGTTGGCACAGATACGCAGTATTTT.

This sequence joins TRBV3-1 (or the pseudogene TRBV3-2) and TRBJ2-5; 8 bases are shared with TRBD1. The CDR3 extends over 13 amino acids. Germline CDR1 and CDR2: LGHDT and YNNKEL (reference sequence). The trim removed 6 bases at V and 4 bases at J, leaving 4 bases unmatched. The CDR3 bases are TGTGCCAGCAGGGGGACAGGAACAGAGACCCAGTACTTC. This sequence encodes CASRGTGTETQYF.

The chain has TRBV6-4 and TRBJ1-2, with 9 bases lining up with TRBD1. The CDR3 is 16 amino acids. Germline lookup yields CDR1 MRHNA and CDR2 SNTAGT. V lost 7 bases, J lost 5 bases, and 14 bases stayed unmatched. CDR3 sequence: CASTPPGTGIYYGYTF. The CDR3 bases are TGTGCCAGCACTCCACCCGGGACAGGGATATATTATGGCTACACCTTC.

This chain connects TRBV7-2 to TRBJ2-1, with TRBD1 identical over 7 bases. The CDR3 is 15 amino acids. CDR1 is SGHTA, CDR2 FQGNSA, per germline. V dropped 1 base and J dropped 3; count of bases not matched to a gene: 3. CDR3 nucleotide sequence: TGTGCCAGCAGCTTAGACAGGGGTTTCTACAATGAGCAGTTCTTC. This gives the protein CASSLDRGFYNEQFF.

This chain joins TRBV5-4 and TRBJ1-5, with 7 bases identical to TRBD1. Germline CDR1 SGHNT, CDR2 YYREEE (reference sequence). Trimming cost V 2 bases and J 4 bases; bases outside gene matches: 9. The CDR3 length is 16 residues. Here the CDR3 DNA reads TGTGCCAGCAGCTTACTTGACAGGGTCAAGAATCAGCCCCAGCATTTT. This gives the protein CASSLLDRVKNQPQHF.

This chain joins TRBV4-1 and TRBJ1-4; D gene uncertain. Germline V CDR1 and CDR2: MGHRA, YSYEKL. V lost 0 bases to trimming and J lost 5 bases, with 4 bases between them. This CDR3 comprises 13 residues. For the CDR3, the DNA is TGCGCCAGCAGCCAAGATATAAATGAAAAACTGTTTTTT. Its protein is CASSQDINEKLFF.